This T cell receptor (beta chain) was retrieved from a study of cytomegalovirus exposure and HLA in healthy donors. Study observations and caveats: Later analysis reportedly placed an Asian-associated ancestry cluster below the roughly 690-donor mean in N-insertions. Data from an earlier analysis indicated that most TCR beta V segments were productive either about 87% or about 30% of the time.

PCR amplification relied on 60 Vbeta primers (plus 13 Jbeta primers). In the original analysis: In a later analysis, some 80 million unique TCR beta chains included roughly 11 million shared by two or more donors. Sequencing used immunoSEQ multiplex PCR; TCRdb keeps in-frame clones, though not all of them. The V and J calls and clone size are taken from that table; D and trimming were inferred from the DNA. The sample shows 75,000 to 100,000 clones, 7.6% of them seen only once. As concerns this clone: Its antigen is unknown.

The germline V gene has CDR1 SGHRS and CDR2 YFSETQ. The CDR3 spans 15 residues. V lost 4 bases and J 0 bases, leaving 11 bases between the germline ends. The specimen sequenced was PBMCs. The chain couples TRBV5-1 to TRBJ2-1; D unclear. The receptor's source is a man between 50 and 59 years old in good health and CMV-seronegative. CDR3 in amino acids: CASSLDTSSYNEQFF. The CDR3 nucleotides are TGCGCCAGCAGCCTCGACACGAGCTCCTACAATGAGCAGTTCTTC.